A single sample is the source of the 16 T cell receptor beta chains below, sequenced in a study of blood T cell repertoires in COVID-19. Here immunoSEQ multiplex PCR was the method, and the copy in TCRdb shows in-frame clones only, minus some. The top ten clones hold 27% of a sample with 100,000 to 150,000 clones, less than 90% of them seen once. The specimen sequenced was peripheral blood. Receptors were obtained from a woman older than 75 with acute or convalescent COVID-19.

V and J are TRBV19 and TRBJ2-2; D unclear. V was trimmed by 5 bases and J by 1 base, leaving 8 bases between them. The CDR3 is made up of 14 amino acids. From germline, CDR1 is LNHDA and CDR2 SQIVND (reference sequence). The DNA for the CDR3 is TGTGCCAGTAGTGACTTCGGGAACACCGGGGAGCTGTTTTTT. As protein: CASSDFGNTGELFF.

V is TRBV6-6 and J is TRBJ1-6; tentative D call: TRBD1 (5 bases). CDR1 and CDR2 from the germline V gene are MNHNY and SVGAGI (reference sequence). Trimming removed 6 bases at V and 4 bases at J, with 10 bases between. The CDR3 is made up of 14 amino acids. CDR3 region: CASSLTAYNSPLHF. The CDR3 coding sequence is TGTGCCAGCAGCTTGACAGCTTATAATTCACCCCTCCACTTT.

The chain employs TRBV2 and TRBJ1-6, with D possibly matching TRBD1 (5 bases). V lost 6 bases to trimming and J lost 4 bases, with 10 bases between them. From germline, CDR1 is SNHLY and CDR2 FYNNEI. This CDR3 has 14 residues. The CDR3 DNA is TGTGCCAGCAGACTGGCAGGGTATAATTCACCCCTCCACTTT. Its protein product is CASRLAGYNSPLHF. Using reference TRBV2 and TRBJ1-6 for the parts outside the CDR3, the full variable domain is EPEVTQTPSHQVTQMGQEVILRCVPISNHLYFYWYRQILGQKVEFLVSFYNNEISEKSEIFDDQFSVERPDGSNFTLKIRSTKLEDSAMYFCASRLAGYNSPLHFGNGTRLTVT.

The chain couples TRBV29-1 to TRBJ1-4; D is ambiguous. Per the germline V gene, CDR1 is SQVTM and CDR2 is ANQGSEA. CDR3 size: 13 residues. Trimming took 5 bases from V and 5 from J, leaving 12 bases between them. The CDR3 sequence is CSVKGRFNEKLFF. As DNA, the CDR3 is TGCAGCGTTAAAGGTCGGTTCAATGAAAAACTGTTTTTT.

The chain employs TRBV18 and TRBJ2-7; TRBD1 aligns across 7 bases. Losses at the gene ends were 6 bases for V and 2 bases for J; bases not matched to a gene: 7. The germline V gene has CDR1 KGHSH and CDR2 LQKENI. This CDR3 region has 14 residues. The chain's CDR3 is CASSTNRGAYEQYF. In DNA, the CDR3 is TGTGCCAGCTCTACCAACAGGGGCGCCTACGAGCAGTACTTC.

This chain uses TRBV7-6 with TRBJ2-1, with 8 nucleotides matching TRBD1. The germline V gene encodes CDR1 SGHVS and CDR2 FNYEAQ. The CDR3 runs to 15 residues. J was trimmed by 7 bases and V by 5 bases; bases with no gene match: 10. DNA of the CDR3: TGTGCCAGCAGCCCGGTCGGGGACAGGCCGAATGAGCAGTTCTTC. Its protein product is CASSPVGDRPNEQFF. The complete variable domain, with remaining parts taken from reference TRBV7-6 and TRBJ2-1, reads GAGVSQSPRYKVTKRGQDVALRCDPISGHVSLYWYRQALGQGPEFLTYFNYEAQQDKSGLPNDRFSAERPEGSISTLTIQRTEQRDSAMYRCASSPVGDRPNEQFFGPGTRLTVL.

The CDR3 here is CASSVRQGNYNSPLHF. The CDR3 region has the DNA TGTGCCAGCAGCGTTCGGCAGGGTAACTATAATTCACCCCTCCACTTT. V is TRBV5-5 and J is TRBJ1-6; perhaps TRBD1 as D (5 bases). Trimming stripped 4 bases from V and 3 bases from J, with 14 bases between. The CDR3 loop spans 16 amino acids. CDR1 is SGHKS and CDR2 is YYEKEE in the germline V gene (reference sequence).

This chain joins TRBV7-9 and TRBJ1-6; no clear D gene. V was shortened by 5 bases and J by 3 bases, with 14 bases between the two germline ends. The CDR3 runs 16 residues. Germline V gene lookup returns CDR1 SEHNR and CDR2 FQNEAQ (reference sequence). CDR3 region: CASSRSGLGYNSPLHF. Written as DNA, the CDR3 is TGTGCCAGCAGCCGGAGTGGGTTAGGCTATAATTCACCCCTCCACTTT.

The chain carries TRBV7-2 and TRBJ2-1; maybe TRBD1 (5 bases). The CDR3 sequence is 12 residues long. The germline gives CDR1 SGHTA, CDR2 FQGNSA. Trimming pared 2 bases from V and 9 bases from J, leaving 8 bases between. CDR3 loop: CASSLFRGEQFF. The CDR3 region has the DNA TGTGCCAGCAGCTTATTTAGGGGTGAGCAGTTCTTC.

The CDR3 DNA follows: TGTGCCAGCAGGTTGACTAGCGGGGGGGCCGTGAACACCGGGGAGCTGTTTTTT. It specifies CASRLTSGGAVNTGELFF. J is TRBJ2-2 and V is TRBV2; 14 positions match TRBD2. Looked up from germline, CDR1 is SNHLY and CDR2 is FYNNEI. The CDR3 is 18 amino acids. The J segment lost 1 base and the V segment lost 6 bases, leaving 7 bases of the junction unmatched. Based on the CDR3 plus reference TRBV2 and TRBJ2-2, the full variable domain is EPEVTQTPSHQVTQMGQEVILRCVPISNHLYFYWYRQILGQKVEFLVSFYNNEISEKSEIFDDQFSVERPDGSNFTLKIRSTKLEDSAMYFCASRLTSGGAVNTGELFFGEGSRLTVL.

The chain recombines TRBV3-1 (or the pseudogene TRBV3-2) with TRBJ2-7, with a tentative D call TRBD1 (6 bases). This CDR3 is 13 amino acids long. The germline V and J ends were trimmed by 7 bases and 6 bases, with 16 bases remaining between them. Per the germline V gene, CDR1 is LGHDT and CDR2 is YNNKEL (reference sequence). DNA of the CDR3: TGTGCCAGCACCTTTAGGGGGTCAAGCGAGCAGTACTTC. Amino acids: CASTFRGSSEQYF.

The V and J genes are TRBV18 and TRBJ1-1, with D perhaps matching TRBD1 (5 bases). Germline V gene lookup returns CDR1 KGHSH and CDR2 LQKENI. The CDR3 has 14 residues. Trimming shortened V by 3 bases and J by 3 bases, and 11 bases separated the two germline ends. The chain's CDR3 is CASSPSGGYTEAFF. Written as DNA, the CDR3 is TGTGCCAGCTCACCCTCCGGGGGATACACTGAAGCTTTCTTT. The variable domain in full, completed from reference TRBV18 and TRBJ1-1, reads NAGVMQNPRHLVRRRGQEARLRCSPMKGHSHVYWYRQLPEEGLKFMVYLQKENIIDESGMPKERFSAEFPKEGPSILRIQQVVRGDSAAYFCASSPSGGYTEAFFGQGTRLTVV.

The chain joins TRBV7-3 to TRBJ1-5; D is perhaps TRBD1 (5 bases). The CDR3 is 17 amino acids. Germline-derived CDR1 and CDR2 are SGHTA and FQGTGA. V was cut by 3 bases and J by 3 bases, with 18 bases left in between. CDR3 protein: CASSLGSLQGINQPQHF. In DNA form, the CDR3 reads TGTGCCAGCAGCTTGGGCTCTTTGCAGGGTATCAATCAGCCCCAGCATTTT.

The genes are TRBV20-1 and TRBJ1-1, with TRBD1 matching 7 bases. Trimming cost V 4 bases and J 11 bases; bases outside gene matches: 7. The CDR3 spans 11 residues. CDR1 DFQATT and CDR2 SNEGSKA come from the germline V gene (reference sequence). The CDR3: CSANRDSGAFF. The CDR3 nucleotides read TGCAGTGCTAACCGGGACAGTGGGGCTTTCTTT.

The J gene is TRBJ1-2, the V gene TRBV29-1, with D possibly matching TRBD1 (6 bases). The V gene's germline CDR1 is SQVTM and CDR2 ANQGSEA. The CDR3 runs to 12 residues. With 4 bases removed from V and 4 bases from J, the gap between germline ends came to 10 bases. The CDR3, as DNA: TGCAGCGTTGGTCAGGGGATCTATGGCTACACCTTC. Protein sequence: CSVGQGIYGYTF.

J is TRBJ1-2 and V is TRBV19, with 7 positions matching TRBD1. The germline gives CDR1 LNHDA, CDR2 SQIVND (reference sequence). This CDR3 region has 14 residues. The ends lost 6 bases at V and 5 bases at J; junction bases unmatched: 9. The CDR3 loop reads CASRQTGTAYGYTF. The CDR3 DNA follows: TGTGCCAGTAGGCAGACCGGGACAGCTTATGGCTACACCTTC.